A single sample gave rise to the 23 T cell receptor beta chains below, sequenced in a study of shared clonotypes between healthy human individuals. CD45RO-negative CD8 cells positively selected for CCR7 made up the naive population, which excluded terminally differentiated effector memory CD45RA+ cells. The table came from immunoSEQ multiplex PCR; TCRdb's copy has only in-frame clones and leaves some out. This repertoire shows 2 million to 2.5 million clones, about 95% found once; its top ten account for 0.85% to 1.3%. Sequenced material: naive CD8+ T cells sorted from blood. The receptors stem from a man aged 18 to 29 in good health.

The rearrangement links TRBV27 to TRBJ2-1, with D possibly TRBD2 on 6 matching bases. The CDR3 contains 14 residues. The germline V gene encodes CDR1 MNHEY and CDR2 SMNVEV (reference sequence). Between the trimmed V and J ends, which lost 6 bases and 4 bases, there was a span of 13 bases. CDR3: CASRSGGSYNEQFF. The CDR3 DNA reads TGTGCCAGCAGGTCCGGGGGATCGTACAATGAGCAGTTCTTC.

Concerning this clone itself: The same CDR3 arises from other DNA sequences in this sample as well. The chain employs TRBV27 and TRBJ1-5; the D is unclear. This CDR3 spans 14 amino acids. Trimming removed 4 bases at V and 1 base at J, with 8 bases between. Per germline, CDR1 MNHEY and CDR2 SMNVEV (reference sequence). The CDR3 region is CASSSGLSNQPQHF. In nucleotides, the CDR3 is TGTGCCAGCAGTTCAGGTCTGAGCAATCAGCCCCAGCATTTT.

The chain links TRBV4-3 to TRBJ2-1; 11 bases are shared with TRBD2. Germline V gives CDR1 LGHNA, CDR2 YSLEER. This CDR3 spans 16 amino acids. V lost 0 bases, J lost 6 bases, and 4 bases stayed unmatched. CDR3 sequence: CASSQDTSGSGNEQFF. In nucleotides, the CDR3 is TGCGCCAGCAGCCAAGATACTAGCGGGAGTGGCAATGAGCAGTTCTTC.

This chain joins TRBV5-1 and TRBJ1-2; TRBD1 is a possible D gene (6 bases). Germline V CDR1 and CDR2: SGHRS, YFSETQ. This CDR3 comprises 15 residues. Trimming took 2 bases from V and 4 from J, leaving 15 bases between them. CDR3 amino acids: CASSLERGAGYGYTF. DNA of the CDR3: TGCGCCAGCAGCTTAGAGAGGGGGGCCGGCTATGGCTACACCTTC.

The V gene is TRBV30, the J gene TRBJ2-7; TRBD1 agrees at 7 bases. The CDR3 spans 13 residues. CDR1 and CDR2 (germline): GTSNPN, SVGIG (reference sequence). The junction had 13 bases not matched to a gene; V was cut back by 2 bases and J by 12 bases. CDR3 protein: CAWSPTSPGQPYF. In nucleotides, the CDR3 is TGTGCCTGGAGTCCGACTTCCCCGGGACAGCCGTACTTC.

Turning to this clone: Other nucleotide sequences from this sample produce the same CDR3. V and J are TRBV7-9 and TRBJ2-5; the D gene is possibly TRBD2 (5 bases). The CDR3 is made up of 13 amino acids. Per germline, CDR1 SEHNR and CDR2 FQNEAQ (reference sequence). The germline V and J ends were trimmed by 1 base and 4 bases, with 7 bases remaining between them. CDR3 in DNA: TGTGCCAGCAGCTTAGGGGCGGGAGAGACCCAGTACTTC. Amino acids: CASSLGAGETQYF.

The J gene is TRBJ2-3, the V gene TRBV7-9, with TRBD2 identical over 7 bases. Losses at the gene ends were 0 bases for V and 5 bases for J; bases not matched to a gene: 11. Germline V lookup: CDR1 SEHNR, CDR2 FQNEAQ (reference sequence). The CDR3 totals 17 residues. The chain's CDR3 is CASSLAHGGRGKDTQYF. The CDR3 coding sequence is TGTGCCAGCAGCTTAGCTCATGGCGGGAGAGGGAAAGATACGCAGTATTTT.

The rearrangement uses TRBV2 and TRBJ2-7; the match to TRBD1 covers 10 bases. Unmatched junction bases numbered 4, after V lost 6 bases and J lost 2 bases. The CDR3 has 14 amino acids. Looked up from germline, CDR1 is SNHLY and CDR2 is FYNNEI. The CDR3 spells CASRAGQGPYEQYF. In nucleotides, the CDR3 is TGTGCCAGCAGGGCGGGACAGGGGCCCTACGAGCAGTACTTC.

The chain has TRBV5-1 and TRBJ1-1; D gene unclear. The CDR3 is 13 residues long. Germline V CDR1 and CDR2: SGHRS, YFSETQ. Trimming shortened V by 7 bases and J by 2 bases, and 12 bases separated the two germline ends. The CDR3 DNA is TGCGCCAGCGGCGTGGGGATCAACACTGAAGCTTTCTTT. Its protein product is CASGVGINTEAFF.

The chain employs TRBV30 and TRBJ2-3, with 11 positions matching TRBD1. The CDR3 runs to 15 residues. Germline V lookup: CDR1 GTSNPN, CDR2 SVGIG (reference sequence). Germline trimming cut 2 bases from V and 4 bases from J; bases unmatched to any gene: 5. This CDR3 reads CAWSMGTGGADTQYF. For the CDR3, the DNA is TGTGCCTGGAGTATGGGGACAGGGGGAGCAGATACGCAGTATTTT.

This chain joins TRBV27 and TRBJ2-1, with 9 nucleotides matching TRBD2. With 8 bases clipped from V and 5 bases from J, the junction kept 16 bases outside the gene matches. The CDR3 has 17 amino acids. Germline CDR1 and CDR2: MNHEY and SMNVEV (reference sequence). CDR3 amino acids: CASRRRGGTPTDNEQFF. CDR3 in DNA: TGTGCCAGCCGCCGGCGGGGGGGGACTCCTACTGACAATGAGCAGTTCTTC.

This clone has a single count. The DNA for the CDR3 is TGTGCCAGTAGGGAAGACAGGAATGGCTACACCTTC. Its protein is CASREDRNGYTF. The rearrangement links TRBV19 to TRBJ1-2; possible D gene TRBD1, 6 bases. V lost 6 bases, J lost 6 bases, and 11 bases lay in between. Germline CDR1 is LNHDA and CDR2 is SQIVND (reference sequence). This CDR3 has 12 amino acids.

The V call is TRBV27, the J call TRBJ1-2; TRBD1 might be the D (6 bases). The V end lost 3 bases, the J end lost 6 bases, and 14 bases lay between the germline ends. In germline, CDR1 is MNHEY, CDR2 SMNVEV (reference sequence). This CDR3 comprises 14 residues. CDR3 coding DNA: TGTGCCAGCAGTTTCAACAGGGCGGTTGATGGCTACACCTTC. Translated, it gives CASSFNRAVDGYTF.

The rearrangement uses TRBV7-2 and TRBJ2-1; D uncertain. This CDR3 contains 14 residues. Trimming removed 1 base from V and 4 bases from J, with 8 bases in between. The V gene's germline CDR1 is SGHTA and CDR2 FQGNSA. CDR3 in DNA: TGTGCCAGCAGCTTAGACAGCCGATACAATGAGCAGTTCTTC. As protein: CASSLDSRYNEQFF.

This chain connects TRBV28 to TRBJ1-2, with 9 bases aligning to TRBD1. The CDR3 has 15 residues. J lost 6 bases, V lost 3 bases, and 8 bases had no gene match. Looked up from germline, CDR1 is MDHEN and CDR2 is SYDVKM. The CDR3 DNA reads as TGTGCCAGCAGTTTTTTTGAATGGGACAGGGATGGCTACACCTTC. This gives the protein CASSFFEWDRDGYTF.

The V call is TRBV27, the J call TRBJ2-7; D perhaps matches TRBD1 (6 bases). Trimming removed 6 bases at V and 4 bases at J, with 22 bases between. This CDR3 is 16 amino acids long. CDR1 is MNHEY and CDR2 is SMNVEV in the germline V gene (reference sequence). The CDR3 spells CASRSPRGSLHYEQYF. The CDR3 DNA sequence: TGTGCCAGCAGAAGTCCCAGGGGTAGCCTCCATTACGAGCAGTACTTC.

The chain uses TRBV10-2 and TRBJ2-5; 12 nucleotides align to TRBD2. The CDR3 has 19 residues. The germline CDR1 and CDR2 sequences are WSHSY and SAAADI. Germline trimming cut 3 bases from V and 0 bases from J; bases unmatched to any gene: 11. In DNA, the CDR3 is TGCGCCAGCAGTGATTTACTAGCGGGGGGCCCTCTGTACCAAGAGACCCAGTACTTC. Its protein is CASSDLLAGGPLYQETQYF.

The chain links TRBV11-3 to TRBJ1-1; D is unclear. The germline V gene encodes CDR1 SGHNT and CDR2 YENEEA. The CDR3 is 15 residues long. V lost 1 base, J lost 3 bases, and 12 bases lay in between. The CDR3 loop is CASSLGGWDDTEAFF. CDR3 DNA: TGTGCCAGCAGCTTAGGAGGGTGGGATGACACTGAAGCTTTCTTT.

The chain combines TRBV9 with TRBJ1-1, with 8 positions matching TRBD1. The CDR3 loop spans 16 amino acids. CDR1 is SGDLS, CDR2 YYNGEE, per germline. V shed 3 bases, J shed 3 bases, and the junction held 10 bases outside the gene matches. The CDR3 sequence is CASSEAMDRVDTEAFF. CDR3 DNA sequence: TGTGCCAGCAGCGAAGCCATGGACAGGGTTGACACTGAAGCTTTCTTT.

The CDR3 DNA reads TGCGCCAGCAGGTTCTCGGGCACAGATACGCAGTATTTT. Translating it yields CASRFSGTDTQYF. J is TRBJ2-3 and V is TRBV10-1; D gene ambiguous. The CDR3 loop spans 13 amino acids. Germline V CDR1 and CDR2: WNHNN, SYGVQD (reference sequence). V lost 6 bases, J lost 1 base, and 8 bases lay in between.

A few counts support this clone. V and J are TRBV30 and TRBJ2-5; D remains unclear. CDR1 and CDR2 (germline): GTSNPN, SVGIG (reference sequence). The CDR3 loop spans 13 amino acids. Trimming stripped 1 base from V and 3 bases from J, with 9 bases between. CDR3 sequence (DNA): TGTGCCTGGAGTGGTTGGCAGGAAGAGACCCAGTACTTC. Its translation: CAWSGWQEETQYF.

This sequence joins TRBV6-1 and TRBJ2-7; no clear D. Between the trimmed V and J ends, which lost 1 base and 3 bases, there was a span of 13 bases. Germline CDR1 and CDR2: MNHNS and SASEGT. This CDR3 is 15 amino acids long. The CDR3 loop reads CASSEVDELLYEQYF. The CDR3 coding sequence is TGTGCCAGCAGTGAAGTGGACGAACTCCTCTACGAGCAGTACTTC.

Points on this clone: The sample holds other DNA sequences that translate to the same CDR3. The chain employs TRBV27 and TRBJ2-7; D is unresolved. This CDR3 is built from 13 residues. Germline CDR1 and CDR2: MNHEY and SMNVEV (reference sequence). V was shortened by 6 bases and J by 4 bases, with 13 bases between the two germline ends. CDR3 coding DNA: TGTGCCAGCAGCCCAGGCCGTCCGTACGAGCAGTACTTC. It specifies CASSPGRPYEQYF.